The rows below give T cell receptor beta chains drawn from one sample of a study of technical replicates of blood from several donors. Repertoires were generated with immunoSEQ multiplex PCR, while TCRdb's copy carries only in-frame clones and drops some. The sample lists over 55,000 clones; 75% to 95% were seen once. Sequencing was carried out using PBMCs. The receptors were gathered from a human donor in good health. Some clones in this sample may be carry-over from other donors' samples. CDR3s include the opening cysteine and the closing phenylalanine or tryptophan. The order of the fields is D gene, J gene, clone size, V gene, CDR3 DNA, CDR3 protein. A D gene is named only where the DNA matches it firmly. Size tells how often a clone was seen (once, few, many) or the class of an expanded clone, and some rows leave it out.

TRBD1,TRBJ2-3,-,TRBV6-1,TGTGCCAGCAGTGTAGGGACAGGCGTTGCTTTGGATACGCAGTATTTT,CASSVGTGVALDTQYF
-,TRBJ2-2,-,TRBV7-8,TGTGCCAGCACGCTGCTAGGGGACACCGGGGAGCTGTTTTTT,CASTLLGDTGELFF
TRBD1,TRBJ1-2,-,TRBV5-6,TGTGCCAGCAGCTTGGTCTCAGGGGGAGTTTATGGCTACACCTTC,CASSLVSGGVYGYTF
-,TRBJ2-3,-,TRBV11-2,TGTGCGTCCCGGTCGGGGGATACGCAGTATTTT,CASRSGDTQYF
-,TRBJ2-7,-,TRBV7-9,TGTGCCAGCAGCCCAATCCCACGGTCCTACGAGCAGTACTTC,CASSPIPRSYEQYF
-,TRBJ2-5,once,TRBV7-2,TGTGCCAGCAGCCCCCTAGGGGCTGGAGAGACCCAGTACTTC,CASSPLGAGETQYF
TRBD2,TRBJ2-3,-,TRBV11-3,TGTGCCAGCAGCTCCGGGGGGACCACAGATACGCAGTATTTT,CASSSGGTTDTQYF
-,TRBJ2-3,-,TRBV7-9,TGTGCCAGCAGCCCAAGACAGCTGAGCACAGATACGCAGTATTTT,CASSPRQLSTDTQYF
-,TRBJ1-4,-,TRBV4-3,TGCGCCAGCAGCCAAGATTTGGGGGCGATTAATGAAAAACTGTTTTTT,CASSQDLGAINEKLFF
TRBD2,TRBJ2-7,-,TRBV5-4,TGTGCCAGCAGCTTGTCAGCGGGGGACTCCTACGAGCAGTACTTC,CASSLSAGDSYEQYF
-,TRBJ1-5,-,TRBV6-1,TGTGCCAGCAGTGAACTGCTAGGCGGGAATCAGCCCCAGCATTTT,CASSELLGGNQPQHF
-,TRBJ1-5,-,TRBV6-5,TGTGCCAGCAGCTATACGGTTTATCAGCCCCAGCATTTT,CASSYTVYQPQHF
TRBD1,TRBJ1-2,-,TRBV4-3,TGCGCCAGCAGCCAAGGACAGGGCGTCTATGGCTACACCTTC,CASSQGQGVYGYTF
TRBD1,TRBJ2-3,once,TRBV4-2,TGTGCCAGCAGCCAACTCCTCGGGACAGGGCCAGATCGAGATACGCAGTATTTT,CASSQLLGTGPDRDTQYF
-,TRBJ1-2,-,TRBV5-1,TGCGCCAGCAGCCCGGCCGGGGAGGCGAGGTATGGCTACACCTTC,CASSPAGEARYGYTF
-,TRBJ2-1,-,TRBV7-3,TGTGCCAGCAGCGGTGGCGGGGCCTCCAACAATGAGCAGTTCTTC,CASSGGGASNNEQFF
-,TRBJ2-3,-,TRBV4-3,TGCGCCAGCAGCCACTCCGGGGGACGCACAGATACGCAGTATTTT,CASSHSGGRTDTQYF
-,TRBJ1-1,once,TRBV4-3,TGCGCCAGCAGCCAAATGGGGGGTACTGAAGCTTTCTTT,CASSQMGGTEAFF
TRBD2,TRBJ2-3,once,TRBV5-1,TGCGCCAGCAGTTGGGGAGATAGCGGGGGAACTAGCACAGATACGCAGTATTTT,CASSWGDSGGTSTDTQYF
-,TRBJ2-7,-,TRBV21-1,TGTGCCAGCAGCAAAACGATTCGCGGAGCGGGAGGAAATGTCGGCTACGAGCAGTACTTC,CASSKTIRGAGGNVGYEQYF
-,TRBJ1-3,-,TRBV7-9,TGTGCCAGCAGCTTTTACAGGGATACTGGAAACACCATATATTTT,CASSFYRDTGNTIYF
-,TRBJ1-1,-,TRBV5-1,TGCGCCAGCACTACAGAAACGAACACTGAAGCTTTCTTT,CASTTETNTEAFF
-,TRBJ2-5,-,TRBV20-1,TGCAGTGCCCTCGGTCAAGAGACCCAGTACTTC,CSALGQETQYF
-,TRBJ1-5,-,TRBV10-3,TGTGCCTCCAGGCGGGAGAATCAGCCCCAGCATTTT,CASRRENQPQHF
-,TRBJ2-2,-,TRBV11-2,TGTGCCAGCAGCTTTACTAGTTCGTCCGGGGAGCTGTTTTTT,CASSFTSSSGELFF
TRBD2,TRBJ2-1,-,TRBV7-2,TGTGCCAGCAGCTTAGGGCGGGGGGGCTACAATGAGCAGTTCTTC,CASSLGRGGYNEQFF
TRBD1,TRBJ1-6,once,TRBV5-4,TGTGCCAGCAGCTCCCGGACAGGAATTTCGACACCCCTCCACTTT,CASSSRTGISTPLHF
TRBD1,TRBJ2-5,-,TRBV5-1,TGCGCCAGCAGCCTTACCGGACAGGCAATCCAAGAGACCCAGTACTTC,CASSLTGQAIQETQYF
TRBD1,TRBJ2-7,-,TRBV7-9,TGTGCCAGCAGCCTGACAGGGCTATTCTACGAGCAGTACTTC,CASSLTGLFYEQYF
TRBD2,TRBJ2-1,-,TRBV5-1,TGCGCCAGCAGCTTGGCCGCAGCGGGAGGGGCCGAGCAGTTCTTC,CASSLAAAGGAEQFF
-,TRBJ2-2,once,TRBV5-8,TGTGCCAGCAGCTTGTTGGGTACAGGTAACACCGGGGAGCTGTTTTTT,CASSLLGTGNTGELFF
TRBD1,TRBJ1-1,-,TRBV6-5,TGTGCCAGCAGTTACTCGCGACAGGGGCGGACTGAAGCTTTCTTT,CASSYSRQGRTEAFF
TRBD2,TRBJ2-2,-,TRBV13,TGTGCCAGCAGCTTAGGCAGCGGGGGGGCCACCGGGGAGCTGTTTTTT,CASSLGSGGATGELFF
-,TRBJ1-1,-,TRBV18,TGTGCCAGCTCAATCGCCGGGGAGAACACTGAAGCTTTCTTT,CASSIAGENTEAFF
TRBD1,TRBJ2-5,-,TRBV11-1,TGTGCCAGCAGCCCCCCCAGCAGGGGGCTCCAAGAGACCCAGTACTTC,CASSPPSRGLQETQYF
-,TRBJ2-7,-,TRBV5-1,TGCGCCAGCAGCCCCCCGGGGGGCCGAGAGCAGTACTTC,CASSPPGGREQYF
TRBD1,TRBJ1-2,-,TRBV7-2,TGTGCCAGCACCCAGGACAGGGGGCCTGTTGGCTACACCTTC,CASTQDRGPVGYTF
TRBD2,TRBJ2-7,-,TRBV11-3,TGTGCCAGCAGCCTCTCGACTAGCGGGAGAATAGAGCAGTACTTC,CASSLSTSGRIEQYF
-,TRBJ2-1,-,TRBV7-2,TGTGCCAGCAGCCCGACTGACAATGAGCAGTTCTTC,CASSPTDNEQFF
-,TRBJ2-3,-,TRBV9,TGTGCCAGCAGCGTAGTTGGTAGCGGAGATACGCAGTATTTT,CASSVVGSGDTQYF
-,TRBJ2-7,-,TRBV9,TGTGCCAGCAGCCCCGGCCCCATCGGGGAGCAGTACTTC,CASSPGPIGEQYF
-,TRBJ2-7,-,TRBV2,TGTGCCAGCAGTGATTATGACGAGCAGTACTTC,CASSDYDEQYF
-,TRBJ1-2,-,TRBV18,TGTGCCAGCTCAGACTCAGAGGTTAACTATGGCTACACCTTC,CASSDSEVNYGYTF